One and the same sample provided the 32 T cell receptor beta chains below, sequenced in a study of blood T cells in healthy people across ages. Primed by a sample-barcoded 5' primer and a J-beta primer mix, a second PCR proceeded for roughly 7 to 11 cycles. TCRdb analysed the 5' RACE reads with MiXCR anew, one entry per CDR3 protein. The sample records around 940,000 distinct CDR3 sequences, 45% to 60% being singletons. The sample taken for sequencing was blood. The receptors originated from a woman aged 55 to 70 in good health.

This clonotype was observed once. The V gene is TRBV15, the J gene TRBJ2-7; no clear D gene. The J call may be faulty, since TRBJ2-5 better matches the DNA end. Germline V gene lookup returns CDR1 LNHNV and CDR2 YYDKDF (reference sequence). The CDR3 has 15 residues. The DNA for the CDR3 is TGTGCCACCAGCAGAGCGTATGGTGCAGAAGAGACCCAGTACTTC. It specifies CATSRAYGAEETQYF.

The chain employs TRBV5-4 and TRBJ2-5; no clear D gene. V was shortened by 0 bases and J by 5 bases, with 11 bases between the two germline ends. This CDR3 has 14 residues. Germline lookup yields CDR1 SGHNT and CDR2 YYREEE (reference sequence). This CDR3 is CASSLDERAETQYF. The CDR3 DNA is TGTGCCAGCAGCTTGGATGAGCGAGCGGAGACCCAGTACTTC. Looking up the rest from reference TRBV5-4 and TRBJ2-5 gives the full variable domain: ETGVTQSPTHLIKTRGQQVTLRCSSQSGHNTVSWYQQALGQGPQFIFQYYREEENGRGNFPPRFSGLQFPNYSSELNVNALELDDSALYLCASSLDERAETQYFGPGTRLLVL.

This chain connects TRBV6-1 to TRBJ2-3, with no clear D. CDR1 and CDR2 (germline): MNHNS, SASEGT. V was clipped by 6 bases and J by 0 bases, with 19 bases between them. There are 17 residues in the CDR3. Here the CDR3 reads CASRMKGRVWSTDTQYF. The CDR3 nucleotides are TGTGCCAGCAGAATGAAGGGTAGGGTCTGGAGCACAGATACGCAGTATTTT.

This clonotype was found once. V is TRBV29-1 and J is TRBJ2-7, with D tentatively TRBD2 (6 bases). Trimming stripped 7 bases from V and 0 bases from J, with 13 bases between. Germline V gene data show CDR1 as SQVTM and CDR2 as ANQGSEA. CDR3 length equals 13 residues. The CDR3 coding sequence is TGCAGCGCTGTTCTGGGGGGCTCCTACGAGCAGTACTTC. Encoded protein: CSAVLGGSYEQYF.

The chain employs TRBV3-1 and TRBJ2-5; 12 bases align to TRBD1. Germline V gene sequence: CDR1 LGHDT, CDR2 YNNKEL (reference sequence). This CDR3 is 17 amino acids long. V was pared by 0 bases and J by 5 bases, with 7 bases of the junction left unmatched. In nucleotides, the CDR3 is TGTGCCAGCAGCCAAGATGAGGGACAGGGGGCCGGGGAGACCCAGTACTTC. Translated: CASSQDEGQGAGETQYF.

This clonotype has at least ten counts. The chain is built from TRBV10-3 and TRBJ1-2; TRBD1 is a possible D gene (5 bases). V lost 5 bases, J lost 6 bases, and 10 bases lay in between. The CDR3 has 12 residues. Looked up from germline, CDR1 is ENHRY and CDR2 is SYGVKD. CDR3 coding DNA: TGTGCCATCAGTAAGGACAACCATGGCTACACCTTC. Its translation is CAISKDNHGYTF.

This clonotype was recorded once. This chain links TRBV30 with TRBJ2-5, with 9 bases fitting TRBD2. Near its end, the DNA agrees better with TRBJ2-7, so the J call may be wrong. The CDR3 is 15 residues long. In germline, CDR1 is GTSNPN, CDR2 SVGIG (reference sequence). The CDR3 region has the DNA TGTGCCTGGAGTGTTTGGGTAGCGGGAGTCCACGAGCAGTACTTC. This gives the protein CAWSVWVAGVHEQYF.

The V call is TRBV20-1, the J call TRBJ2-3; D could derive from TRBD1 or TRBD2 (6 bases each). The CDR3 runs to 14 residues. Trimming pared 1 base from V and 4 bases from J, leaving 12 bases between. The V gene's germline CDR1 is DFQATT and CDR2 SNEGSKA (reference sequence). CDR3 sequence (DNA): TGCAGTGCTAGAGGAGAGGGGGAGGCAGATACGCAGTATTTT. Its protein is CSARGEGEADTQYF.

Only a few counts were recorded for this clonotype. This rearrangement joins TRBV4-3 to TRBJ2-1; either TRBD1 or TRBD2 may supply D (5 bases each). Germline V lookup: CDR1 LGHNA, CDR2 YSLEER. The CDR3 extends over 17 amino acids. V was shortened by 0 bases and J by 7 bases, with 19 bases between the two germline ends. Written as DNA, the CDR3 is TGCGCCAGCAGCCAAGATTGGCCCTCGATTGAGGGGAATGAGCAGTTCTTC. Translation: CASSQDWPSIEGNEQFF.

This clonotype was seen only a few times. The CDR3 region has the DNA TGTGCCAGCAGCTTAGTCCTAGCGGGAGCTGGGCAGTATTTT. As protein: CASSLVLAGAGQYF. V is TRBV7-2 and J is TRBJ2-3; 10 bases match TRBD2. V was clipped by 1 base and J by 11 bases; unmatched bases: 6. The CDR3 is 14 residues long. Germline V CDR1 and CDR2: SGHTA, FQGNSA.

The count of this clonotype is one. The V and J genes are TRBV9 and TRBJ1-2; D is perhaps TRBD1 (6 bases). The CDR3 is made up of 16 amino acids. CDR1 is SGDLS and CDR2 is YYNGEE in the germline V gene. V lost 2 bases, J lost 3 bases, and 17 bases lay in between. The CDR3 is CASSVNRAGADYGYTF. CDR3 DNA: TGTGCCAGCAGCGTCAATCGGGCGGGGGCCGACTATGGCTACACCTTC.

This chain links TRBV10-3 with TRBJ1-1; D possibly corresponds to TRBD1 (6 bases). CDR3 length: 13 residues. Germline assignment: CDR1 ENHRY and CDR2 SYGVKD. Trimming removed 7 bases at V and 2 bases at J, with 11 bases between. The CDR3 nucleotides are TGTGCCATCACCAGGACAGACAACACTGAAGCTTTCTTT. Its translation is CAITRTDNTEAFF.

The DNA for the CDR3 is TGCGCCAGCAGCTTGGGAGGACTAGCTGGTACCGACGAGCAGTACTTC. Its protein product is CASSLGGLAGTDEQYF. This chain connects TRBV5-1 to TRBJ2-7; TRBD2 agrees at 8 bases. The CDR3 spans 16 residues. After removal of 0 bases from V and 5 bases from J, the junction contained 10 bases not matched to a gene. Looked up from germline, CDR1 is SGHRS and CDR2 is YFSETQ.

The rearrangement uses TRBV20-1 and TRBJ1-2; 7 nucleotides agree with TRBD1. The length of the CDR3 is 15 residues. The V gene's germline CDR1 is DFQATT and CDR2 SNEGSKA (reference sequence). V lost 8 bases to trimming and J lost 3 bases; unmatched junction nucleotides: 15. The DNA for the CDR3 is TGCAGTACCCCGGACTCCCCGGGACAGCACTATGGCTACACCTTC. Amino acids: CSTPDSPGQHYGYTF.

The rearrangement joins TRBV20-1 to TRBJ2-5, with D hard to call. CDR3 length: 13 amino acids. The germline V and J ends were trimmed by 4 bases and 3 bases, with 12 bases remaining between them. Germline CDR1 is DFQATT and CDR2 is SNEGSKA (reference sequence). In nucleotides, the CDR3 is TGCAGTGCTATTCGGAACTTCGAAGAGACCCAGTACTTC. Protein sequence: CSAIRNFEETQYF.

Comment on this clonotype: The junction shows a germline mismatch at one end, possibly a read error. The chain uses TRBV30 and TRBJ2-5, with D possibly matching TRBD1 (6 bases). Germline V CDR1 and CDR2: GTSNPN, SVGIG (reference sequence). The CDR3 has 15 residues. CDR3 in DNA: TGTGCCGGACACACAGGGATGGGGCCCCAAGAGACCCAGGACTTC. Translation: CAGHTGMGPQETQDF.

This clonotype showed up just a few times. This chain links TRBV3-1 with TRBJ2-5; 12 bases align to TRBD2. This CDR3 is 16 amino acids long. Looked up from germline, CDR1 is LGHDT and CDR2 is YNNKEL (reference sequence). After removal of 4 bases from V and 2 bases from J, the junction contained 5 bases not matched to a gene. The CDR3 sequence is CASSLQTSGRQETQYF. The CDR3, as DNA: TGTGCCAGCAGCCTTCAGACTAGCGGGAGACAAGAGACCCAGTACTTC.

V is TRBV6-1 and J is TRBJ2-7, with D possibly matching TRBD1 (6 bases). Trimming left V 0 bases short and J 3 bases short, with 12 bases between. Germline V gene sequence: CDR1 MNHNS, CDR2 SASEGT. This CDR3 is 15 amino acids long. DNA of the CDR3: TGTGCCAGCAGTGAAGCCAGAGGCAGGGGCTACGAGCAGTACTTC. Translating it yields CASSEARGRGYEQYF.

Comments on this clonotype: One junction end disagrees with the germline gene, perhaps due to a read error. The rearrangement joins TRBV7-2 to TRBJ1-1; D perhaps matches TRBD1 (5 bases). Germline V gene lookup returns CDR1 SGHTA and CDR2 FQGNSA. The CDR3 loop spans 14 amino acids. The CDR3 coding sequence is TGTGTCAGCAGCTCACAGGCCTTCATCACTGAAGCTTTCTTT. Its translation: CVSSSQAFITEAFF.

This clonotype was seen only a few times. The DNA of the CDR3 is TGCAGCGCCATCAGGGGTGGGAACACTGAAGCTTTCTTT. Encoded protein: CSAIRGGNTEAFF. J is TRBJ1-1 and V is TRBV29-1, with D maybe TRBD1 (6 bases). This CDR3 contains 13 residues. V was trimmed by 7 bases and J by 1 base, leaving 13 bases between them. CDR1 SQVTM and CDR2 ANQGSEA come from the germline V gene.

The chain recombines TRBV24-1 with TRBJ2-7; 8 nucleotides match TRBD1. Matching the DNA end better, TRBJ2-5 makes the J call doubtful. Germline assignment: CDR1 KGHDR and CDR2 SFDVKD. The CDR3 runs 15 residues. The CDR3 region has the DNA TGTGCCACCAGTGACCTCGACAGGGGACAAGAGACCCAGTACTTC. Translation: CATSDLDRGQETQYF.

This clonotype has a single count. The chain combines TRBV4-1 with TRBJ1-1; D perhaps matches TRBD1 (5 bases). This CDR3 has 13 amino acids. Germline CDR1 and CDR2: MGHRA and YSYEKL. V was trimmed by 3 bases and J by 10 bases, leaving 15 bases between them. CDR3 sequence: CASSQGGGWLAFF. The CDR3 DNA follows: TGCGCCAGCAGCCAGGGCGGGGGTTGGTTAGCTTTCTTT.

This clonotype has a single count. V and J are TRBV7-9 and TRBJ1-5; tentative D call: TRBD1 (5 bases). Germline assignment: CDR1 SEHNR and CDR2 FQNEAQ (reference sequence). This CDR3 contains 16 residues. V lost 1 base to trimming and J lost 7 bases, with 17 bases between them. This CDR3 is CASSLGVQGARQPQHF. The CDR3 DNA follows: TGTGCCAGCAGCTTAGGGGTGCAGGGAGCGCGGCAGCCCCAGCATTTT.

The V call is TRBV5-1, the J call TRBJ2-5; D possibly corresponds to TRBD2 (7 bases). The V gene lost 9 bases and the J gene lost 5 bases, with 20 bases spanning the gap. Per the germline V gene, CDR1 is SGHRS and CDR2 is YFSETQ. This CDR3 has 14 residues. The CDR3 DNA reads as TGCGCCACAACGTGGGGGGGCTCGGATGAGACCCAGTACTTC. Its translation: CATTWGGSDETQYF.

This chain connects TRBV7-3 to TRBJ2-1, with D perhaps TRBD2 (7 bases). The ends were cut back, 0 bases at V and 10 bases at J, with 16 bases in the middle. Per germline, CDR1 SGHTA and CDR2 FQGTGA. This CDR3 spans 15 amino acids. The CDR3 DNA sequence: TGTGCCAGCAGCTTAACGTGGGAGGGCCAGGGGGAGCAGTTCTTC. Its protein product is CASSLTWEGQGEQFF.

The V and J genes are TRBV6-1 and TRBJ2-6; 8 bases fit TRBD1. The CDR3 has 19 residues. J lost 3 bases, V lost 3 bases, and 13 bases had no gene match. Germline V lookup: CDR1 MNHNS, CDR2 SASEGT. CDR3 loop: CASSDRGHPKSVGANVLTF. The DNA of the CDR3 is TGTGCCAGCAGTGACAGGGGGCACCCAAAAAGTGTTGGGGCCAACGTCCTGACTTTC.

The chain joins TRBV20-1 to TRBJ1-3; the D gene is possibly TRBD1 (5 bases). V lost 5 bases and J 4 bases, leaving 12 bases between the germline ends. The CDR3 length is 13 residues. Germline V gene data show CDR1 as DFQATT and CDR2 as SNEGSKA (reference sequence). The DNA for the CDR3 is TGCAGTGCTTTTGACAGCAGGGGAAACACCATATATTTT. Translated, it gives CSAFDSRGNTIYF.

The genes are TRBV29-1 and TRBJ2-7, with D possibly being TRBD1 (6 bases). Trimming took 2 bases from V and 7 from J, leaving 21 bases between them. Germline CDR1 reads SQVTM; CDR2 reads ANQGSEA. The CDR3 is 15 amino acids. CDR3 sequence (DNA): TGCAGCGTTGAACTCCGACAGGAGTCCTACAATGAGCAGTACTTC. Translating gives CSVELRQESYNEQYF.

V gene TRBV6-5 combines with J gene TRBJ2-7; D possibly matches TRBD1 or TRBD2 (5 bases each). V was clipped by 11 bases and J by 2 bases, with 16 bases between them. The CDR3 runs to 13 residues. The germline gives CDR1 MNHEY, CDR2 SVGAGI. CDR3 residues: CAGARGPTYEQYF. DNA for the CDR3: TGTGCCGGCGCCCGGGGCCCCACCTACGAGCAGTACTTC.

CDR3 nucleotide sequence: TGTGCCAGCTCTCGATCGGGGGCGGACACTGAAGCTTTCTTT. This translates into CASSRSGADTEAFF. The chain combines TRBV18 with TRBJ1-1, with D perhaps matching TRBD1 (6 bases). V dropped 6 bases and J dropped 3 bases, with 14 bases sitting between them. Per germline, CDR1 KGHSH and CDR2 LQKENI. The CDR3 sequence is 14 residues long.

The rearrangement joins TRBV28 to TRBJ2-7; 10 bases match TRBD2. The germline V gene has CDR1 MDHEN and CDR2 SYDVKM. The length of the CDR3 is 13 residues. Trimming removed 9 bases from V and 6 bases from J; junction bases left unmatched: 8. As DNA, the CDR3 is TGTGCCAGACCCAAGCGGGAGGGCCCCGAGCAGTACTTC. It is translated as CARPKREGPEQYF.

A few counts support this clonotype. V usage is TRBV11-2 and J usage is TRBJ2-1; no clear D gene. Trimming removed 8 bases from V and 3 bases from J, with 11 bases in between. The CDR3 runs to 13 residues. In germline, CDR1 is SGHAT, CDR2 FQNNGV. CDR3 in amino acids: CASLRGNYNEQFF. Written as DNA, the CDR3 is TGTGCCAGCCTTAGAGGAAACTACAATGAGCAGTTCTTC.